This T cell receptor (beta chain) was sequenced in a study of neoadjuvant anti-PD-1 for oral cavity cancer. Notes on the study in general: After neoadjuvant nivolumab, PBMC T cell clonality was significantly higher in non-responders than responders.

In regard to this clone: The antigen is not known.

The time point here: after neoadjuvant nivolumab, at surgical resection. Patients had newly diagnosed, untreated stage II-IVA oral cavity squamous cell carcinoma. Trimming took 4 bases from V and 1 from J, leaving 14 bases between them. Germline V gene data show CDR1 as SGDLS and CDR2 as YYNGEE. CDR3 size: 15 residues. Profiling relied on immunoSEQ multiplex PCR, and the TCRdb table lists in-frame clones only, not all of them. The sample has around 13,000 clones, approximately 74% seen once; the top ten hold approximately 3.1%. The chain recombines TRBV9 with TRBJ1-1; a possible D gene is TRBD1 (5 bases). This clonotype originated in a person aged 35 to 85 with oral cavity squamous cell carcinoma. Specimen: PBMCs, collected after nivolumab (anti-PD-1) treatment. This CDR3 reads CASSPQGGRNTEAFF. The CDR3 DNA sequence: TGTGCCAGCAGCCCCCAGGGAGGAAGGAACACTGAAGCTTTCTTT.